This entry describes one T cell receptor (beta chain). This CDR3 region has 13 residues. The V and J ends lost 0 bases and 6 bases respectively, with 7 bases between them. Germline loops: CDR1 SGHRS, CDR2 YFSETQ. The data stem from a study of shared clonotypes between healthy human individuals. The wider study: Serving as donors were a couple of women and a few men, whose ages spanned 18 to 49.

Under the authors' procedure: From ImmunoSEQ came sequences covering only the junction and carrying no quality scores, so filtering differed. The protocol was immunoSEQ multiplex PCR, while the TCRdb copy is restricted to in-frame clones and leaves out a portion. D and trimming come from the DNA, and the V and J calls and clone size come from that table. The sample records roughly 2.4 million clones, approximately 96% being singletons. The sequence was collected from a man aged 18 to 35 in good health. The source material was naive CD4+ T cells sorted from blood. The subset here: CD45RA+ positively selected. The J gene is TRBJ2-1, the V gene TRBV5-1; no firm D call. The CDR3 sequence is CASSLDTLNEQFF. In DNA, the CDR3 is TGCGCCAGCAGCTTGGATACCCTCAATGAGCAGTTCTTC.